Each of the 3 T cell receptor beta chains below was sequenced from the same sample in a study of T-cell reconstitution after alpha-beta-depleted transplantation in children. Unique molecular identifiers featured in how the TCRbeta library was prepared. One entry per CDR3 protein results from TCRdb running MiXCR on the PCR reads. Of almost 250,000 distinct CDR3 sequences in the sample, about 26% were seen once. The sample consisted of PBMCs, taken before TCRalphabeta/CD19-depleted stem cell transplant. Every receptor here comes from a girl aged 2 to 9 with Fanconi anemia, due to receive a stem cell transplant.

The rearrangement uses TRBV5-1 and TRBJ1-1; weak D call: TRBD1 (6 bases). This CDR3 has 14 amino acids. Germline loops: CDR1 SGHRS, CDR2 YFSETQ. V was shortened by 1 base and J by 3 bases, with 10 bases between the two germline ends. The CDR3: CASSLQGTDTEAFF. DNA for the CDR3: TGCGCCAGCAGCTTGCAGGGGACGGACACTGAAGCTTTCTTT.

The chain carries TRBV12-3 or TRBV12-4 and TRBJ2-6; no definite D call. V shed 5 bases and J shed 3 bases, with 8 bases lying between them. The CDR3 is 14 amino acids. CDR3 nucleotide sequence: TGTGCCAGCAGTCATCAGGTTGGGGCCAACGTCCTGACTTTC. This translates into CASSHQVGANVLTF.

This clonotype was counted only a few times. The rearrangement joins TRBV20-1 to TRBJ2-7; maybe TRBD1 (6 bases). Trimming cost V 6 bases and J 0 bases, with 15 bases left between them. Per the germline V gene, CDR1 is DFQATT and CDR2 is SNEGSKA (reference sequence). The CDR3 consists of 14 residues. Here the CDR3 reads CSAKLTGNSYEQYF. Here the CDR3 DNA reads TGCAGTGCAAAGTTGACAGGCAACTCCTACGAGCAGTACTTC.